This T cell receptor beta chain originates from a study of cytomegalovirus exposure and HLA in healthy donors. General observations from the study: Equally common other TCR beta chains were less clonally expanded than HLA-associated ones, a later analysis found.

V was trimmed by 0 bases and J by 4 bases, leaving 7 bases between them. Germline V CDR1 and CDR2: SGHAT, FQNNGV. The CDR3 has 14 residues. The PCR ran on 60 Vbeta and 13 Jbeta primers. The assay was immunoSEQ multiplex PCR, and TCRdb's table has in-frame clones only and misses some. The sample has 80,000 or so clones; around two thirds are singletons. This clone was seen just once. Its target is not known. This chain joins TRBV11-2 and TRBJ1-5; D is unresolved. The receptor was derived from a woman between 45 and 65 years old in good health and CMV-seropositive. Sequencing input: PBMCs. This CDR3 is CASSLDSPNQPQHF. CDR3 coding DNA: TGTGCCAGCAGCTTAGACAGTCCAAATCAGCCCCAGCATTTT.